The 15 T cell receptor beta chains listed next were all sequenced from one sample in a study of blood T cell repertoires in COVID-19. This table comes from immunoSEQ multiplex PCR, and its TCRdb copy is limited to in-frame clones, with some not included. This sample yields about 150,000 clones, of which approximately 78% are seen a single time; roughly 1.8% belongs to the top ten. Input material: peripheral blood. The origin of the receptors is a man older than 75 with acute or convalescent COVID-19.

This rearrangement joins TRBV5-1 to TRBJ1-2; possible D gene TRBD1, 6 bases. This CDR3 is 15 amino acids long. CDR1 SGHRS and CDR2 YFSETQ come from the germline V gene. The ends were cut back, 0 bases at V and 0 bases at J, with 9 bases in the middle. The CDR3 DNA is TGCGCCAGCAGCTTGGGACAGGTATCTAACTATGGCTACACCTTC. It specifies CASSLGQVSNYGYTF.

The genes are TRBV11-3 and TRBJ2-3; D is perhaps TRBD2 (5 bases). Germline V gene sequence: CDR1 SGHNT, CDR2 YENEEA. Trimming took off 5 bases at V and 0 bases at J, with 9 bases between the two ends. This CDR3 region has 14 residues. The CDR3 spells CASSQGLSTDTQYF. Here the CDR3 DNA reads TGTGCCAGCAGCCAAGGACTCAGCACAGATACGCAGTATTTT.

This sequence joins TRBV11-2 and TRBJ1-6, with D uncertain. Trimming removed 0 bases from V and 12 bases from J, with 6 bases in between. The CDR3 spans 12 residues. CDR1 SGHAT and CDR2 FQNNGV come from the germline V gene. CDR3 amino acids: CASSLEIRPLHF. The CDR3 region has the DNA TGTGCCAGCAGCTTAGAAATCAGACCCCTCCACTTT. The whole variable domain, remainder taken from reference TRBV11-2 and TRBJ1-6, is EAGVAQSPRYKIIEKRQSVAFWCNPISGHATLYWYQQILGQGPKLLIQFQNNGVVDDSQLPKDRFSAERLKGVDSTLKIQPAKLEDSAVYLCASSLEIRPLHFGNGTRLTVT.

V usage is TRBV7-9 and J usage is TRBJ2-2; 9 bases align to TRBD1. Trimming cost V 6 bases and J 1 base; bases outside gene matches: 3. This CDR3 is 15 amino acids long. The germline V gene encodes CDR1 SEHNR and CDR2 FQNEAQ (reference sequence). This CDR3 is CASSSDRGNTGELFF. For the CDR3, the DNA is TGTGCCAGCAGTTCGGACAGGGGGAACACCGGGGAGCTGTTTTTT.

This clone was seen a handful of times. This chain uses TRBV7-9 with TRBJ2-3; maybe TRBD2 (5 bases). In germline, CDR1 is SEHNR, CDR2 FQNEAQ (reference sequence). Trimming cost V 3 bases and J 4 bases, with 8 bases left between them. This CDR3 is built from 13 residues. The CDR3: CASSFVGADTQYF. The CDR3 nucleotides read TGTGCCAGCAGCTTTGTGGGAGCAGATACGCAGTATTTT.

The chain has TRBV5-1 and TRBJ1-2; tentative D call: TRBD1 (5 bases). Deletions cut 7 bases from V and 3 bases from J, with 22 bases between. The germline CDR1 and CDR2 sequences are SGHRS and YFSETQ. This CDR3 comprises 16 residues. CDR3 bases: TGCGCCAGCCGCGTAATACAGGCGACGAAGGACTATGGCTACACCTTC. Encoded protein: CASRVIQATKDYGYTF.

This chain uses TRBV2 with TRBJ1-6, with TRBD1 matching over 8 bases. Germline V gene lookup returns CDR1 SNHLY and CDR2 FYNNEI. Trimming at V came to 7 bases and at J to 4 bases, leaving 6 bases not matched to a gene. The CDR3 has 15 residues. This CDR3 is CASIPDRAYNSPLHF. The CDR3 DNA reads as TGTGCCAGCATCCCGGACAGGGCATATAATTCACCCCTCCACTTT.

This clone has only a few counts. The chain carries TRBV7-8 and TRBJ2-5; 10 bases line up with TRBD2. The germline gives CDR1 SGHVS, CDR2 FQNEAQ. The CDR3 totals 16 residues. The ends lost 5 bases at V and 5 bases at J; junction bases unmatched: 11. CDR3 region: CASSGLSGGAGETQYF. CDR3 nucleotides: TGTGCCAGCAGCGGGTTGAGCGGGGGGGCGGGCGAGACCCAGTACTTC.

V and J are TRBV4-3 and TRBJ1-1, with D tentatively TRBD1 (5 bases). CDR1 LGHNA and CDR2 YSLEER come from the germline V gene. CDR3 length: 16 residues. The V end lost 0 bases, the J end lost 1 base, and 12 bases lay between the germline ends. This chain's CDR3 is CASSQDGAGRNTEAFF. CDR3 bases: TGCGCCAGCAGCCAAGATGGGGCAGGACGGAACACTGAAGCTTTCTTT.

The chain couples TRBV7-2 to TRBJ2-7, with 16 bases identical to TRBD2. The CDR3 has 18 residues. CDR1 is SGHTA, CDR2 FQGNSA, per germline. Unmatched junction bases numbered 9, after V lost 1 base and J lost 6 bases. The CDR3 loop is CASSLGVGTSGGAAEQYF. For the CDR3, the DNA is TGTGCCAGCAGCTTAGGAGTCGGGACTAGCGGGGGGGCCGCCGAGCAGTACTTC.

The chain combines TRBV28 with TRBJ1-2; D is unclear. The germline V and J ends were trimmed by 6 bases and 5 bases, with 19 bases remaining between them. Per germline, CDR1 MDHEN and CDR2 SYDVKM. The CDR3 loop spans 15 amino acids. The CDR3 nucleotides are TGTGCCAGCAGCCTCCCCGGTGGCAGAGGGTATGGCTACACCTTC. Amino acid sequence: CASSLPGGRGYGYTF.

The CDR3 region is CAISGTTLSNQPQHF. CDR3 DNA sequence: TGTGCCATATCCGGGACAACCCTAAGCAATCAGCCCCAGCATTTT. The rearrangement uses TRBV10-3 and TRBJ1-5, with a weak D call TRBD1 (6 bases). The CDR3 is made up of 15 amino acids. V lost 9 bases to trimming and J lost 1 base, with 16 bases between them. The V gene's germline CDR1 is ENHRY and CDR2 SYGVKD.

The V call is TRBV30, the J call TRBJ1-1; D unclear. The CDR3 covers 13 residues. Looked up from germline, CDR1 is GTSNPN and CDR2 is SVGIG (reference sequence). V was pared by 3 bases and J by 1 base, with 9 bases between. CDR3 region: CAWSLQENTEAFF. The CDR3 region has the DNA TGTGCCTGGAGCCTCCAGGAGAACACTGAAGCTTTCTTT. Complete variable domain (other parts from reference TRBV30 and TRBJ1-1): SQTIHQWPATLVQPVGSPLSLECTVEGTSNPNLYWYRQAAGRGLQLLFYSVGIGQISSEVPQNLSASRPQDRQFILSSKKLLLSDSGFYLCAWSLQENTEAFFGQGTRLTVV.

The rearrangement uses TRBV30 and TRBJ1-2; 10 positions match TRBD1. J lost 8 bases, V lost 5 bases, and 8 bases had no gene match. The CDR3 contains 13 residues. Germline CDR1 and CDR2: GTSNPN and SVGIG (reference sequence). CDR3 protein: CAWAGTGESGYTF. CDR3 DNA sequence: TGTGCCTGGGCCGGGACAGGGGAATCGGGCTACACCTTC.

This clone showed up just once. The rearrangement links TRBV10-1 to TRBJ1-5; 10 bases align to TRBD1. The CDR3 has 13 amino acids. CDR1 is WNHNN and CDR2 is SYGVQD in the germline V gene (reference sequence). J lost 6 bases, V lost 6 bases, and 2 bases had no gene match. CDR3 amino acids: CASSGQGGQPQHF. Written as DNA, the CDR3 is TGCGCCAGCAGCGGACAGGGGGGTCAGCCCCAGCATTTT.